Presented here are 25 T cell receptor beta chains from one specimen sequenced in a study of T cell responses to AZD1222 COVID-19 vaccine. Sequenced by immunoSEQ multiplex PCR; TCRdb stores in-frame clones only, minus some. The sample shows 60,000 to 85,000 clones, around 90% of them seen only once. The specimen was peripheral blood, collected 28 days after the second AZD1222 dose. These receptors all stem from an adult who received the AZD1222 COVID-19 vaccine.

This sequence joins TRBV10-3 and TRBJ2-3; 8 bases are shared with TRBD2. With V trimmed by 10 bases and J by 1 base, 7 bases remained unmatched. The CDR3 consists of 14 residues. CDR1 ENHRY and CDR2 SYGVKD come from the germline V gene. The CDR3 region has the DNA TGTGCCACCCGCCCGGGGGGGGGCACAGATACGCAGTATTTT. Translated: CATRPGGGTDTQYF.

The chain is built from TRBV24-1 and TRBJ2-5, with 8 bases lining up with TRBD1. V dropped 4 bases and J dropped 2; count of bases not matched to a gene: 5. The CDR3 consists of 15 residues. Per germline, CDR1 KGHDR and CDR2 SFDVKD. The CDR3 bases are TGTGCCACCAGTGACCCCCACAGGGGGCAAGAGACCCAGTACTTC. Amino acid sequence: CATSDPHRGQETQYF.

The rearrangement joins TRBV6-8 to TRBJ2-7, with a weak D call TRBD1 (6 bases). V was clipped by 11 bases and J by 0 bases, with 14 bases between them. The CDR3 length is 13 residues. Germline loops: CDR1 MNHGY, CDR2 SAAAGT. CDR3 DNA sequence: TGTGCCCGGGGACACCGCGGCTCCTACGAGCAGTACTTC. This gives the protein CARGHRGSYEQYF.

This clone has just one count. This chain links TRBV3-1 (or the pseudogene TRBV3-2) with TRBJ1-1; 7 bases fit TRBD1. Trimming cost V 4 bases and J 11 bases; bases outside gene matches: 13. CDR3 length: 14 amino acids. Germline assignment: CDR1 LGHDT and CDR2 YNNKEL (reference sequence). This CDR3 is CASSLSGRGGLAFF. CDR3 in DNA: TGTGCCAGCAGCCTATCCGGCAGGGGGGGTTTGGCTTTCTTT.

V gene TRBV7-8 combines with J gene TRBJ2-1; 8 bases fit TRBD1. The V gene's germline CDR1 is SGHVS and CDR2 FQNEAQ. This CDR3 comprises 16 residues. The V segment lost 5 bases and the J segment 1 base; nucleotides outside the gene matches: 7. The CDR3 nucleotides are TGTGCCAGCAGCACACGGGACAGGCCTTCCTACAATGAGCAGTTCTTC. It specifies CASSTRDRPSYNEQFF. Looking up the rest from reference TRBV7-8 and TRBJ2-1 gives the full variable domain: GAGVSQSPRYKVAKRGQDVALRCDPISGHVSLFWYQQALGQGPEFLTYFQNEAQLDKSGLPSDRFFAERPEGSVSTLKIQRTQQEDSAVYLCASSTRDRPSYNEQFFGPGTRLTVL.

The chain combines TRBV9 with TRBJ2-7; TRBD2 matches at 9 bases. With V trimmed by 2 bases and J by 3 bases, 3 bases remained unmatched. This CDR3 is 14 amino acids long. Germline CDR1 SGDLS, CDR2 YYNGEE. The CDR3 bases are TGTGCCAGCAGCGTGGCTAGCGGGGTCTACGAGCAGTACTTC. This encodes CASSVASGVYEQYF.

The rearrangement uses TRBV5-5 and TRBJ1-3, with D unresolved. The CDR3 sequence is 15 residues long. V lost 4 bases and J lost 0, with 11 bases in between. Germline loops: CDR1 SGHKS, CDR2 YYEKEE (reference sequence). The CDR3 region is CASSPSRISGNTIYF. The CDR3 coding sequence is TGTGCCAGCAGCCCGAGTAGGATCTCTGGAAACACCATATATTTT.

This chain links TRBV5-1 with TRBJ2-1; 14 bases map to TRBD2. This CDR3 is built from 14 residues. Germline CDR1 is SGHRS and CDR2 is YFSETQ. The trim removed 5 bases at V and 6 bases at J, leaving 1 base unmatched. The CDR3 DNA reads TGCGCCAGCAGGGGGACTAGCGGGGGCAATGAGCAGTTCTTC. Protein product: CASRGTSGGNEQFF.

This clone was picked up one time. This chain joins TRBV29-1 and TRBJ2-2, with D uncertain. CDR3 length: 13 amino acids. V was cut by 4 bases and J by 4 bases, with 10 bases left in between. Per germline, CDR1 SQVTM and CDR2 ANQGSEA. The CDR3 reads CSVGWEATGELFF. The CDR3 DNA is TGCAGCGTTGGTTGGGAAGCCACCGGGGAGCTGTTTTTT.

The CDR3 sequence is CATMGAARGEQYF. The CDR3 nucleotides are TGTGCCACAATGGGGGCGGCCCGGGGGGAGCAGTACTTC. The genes are TRBV24-1 and TRBJ2-7; D may match TRBD1 or TRBD2 (6 bases each). V was pared by 10 bases and J by 7 bases, with 19 bases between. Germline CDR1 reads KGHDR; CDR2 reads SFDVKD. CDR3 length: 13 amino acids.

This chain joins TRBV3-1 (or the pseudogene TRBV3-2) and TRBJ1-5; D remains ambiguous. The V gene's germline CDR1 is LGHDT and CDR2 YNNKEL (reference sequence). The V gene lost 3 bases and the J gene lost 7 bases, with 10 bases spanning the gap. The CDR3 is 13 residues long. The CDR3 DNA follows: TGTGCCAGCAGCCAGCTAGTTGGGCAGCCCCAGCATTTT. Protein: CASSQLVGQPQHF.

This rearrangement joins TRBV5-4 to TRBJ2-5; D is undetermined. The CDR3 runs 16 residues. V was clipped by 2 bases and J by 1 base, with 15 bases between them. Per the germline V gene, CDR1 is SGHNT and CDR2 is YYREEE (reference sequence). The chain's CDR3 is CASSLGLPRSQETQYF. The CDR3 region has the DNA TGTGCCAGCAGCTTAGGCCTCCCGAGGTCCCAAGAGACCCAGTACTTC.

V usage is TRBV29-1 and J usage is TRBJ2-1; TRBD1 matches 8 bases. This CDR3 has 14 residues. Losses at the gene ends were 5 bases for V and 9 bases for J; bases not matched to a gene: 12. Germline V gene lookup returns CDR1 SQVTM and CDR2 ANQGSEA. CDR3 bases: TGCAGCGTTACTGGCCAGGGGGCATCGGGTGAGCAGTTCTTC. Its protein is CSVTGQGASGEQFF.

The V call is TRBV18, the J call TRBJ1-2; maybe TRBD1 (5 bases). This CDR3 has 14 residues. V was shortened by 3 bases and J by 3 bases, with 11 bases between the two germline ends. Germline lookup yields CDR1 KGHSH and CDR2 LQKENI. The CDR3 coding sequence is TGTGCCAGCTCACCGGACAAGATGGACTATGGCTACACCTTC. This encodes CASSPDKMDYGYTF.

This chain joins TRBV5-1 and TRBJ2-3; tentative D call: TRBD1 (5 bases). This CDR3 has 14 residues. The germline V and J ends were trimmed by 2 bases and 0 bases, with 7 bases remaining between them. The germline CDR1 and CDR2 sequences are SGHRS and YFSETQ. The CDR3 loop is CASSFQGSTDTQYF. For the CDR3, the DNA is TGCGCCAGCAGCTTTCAGGGTAGCACAGATACGCAGTATTTT.

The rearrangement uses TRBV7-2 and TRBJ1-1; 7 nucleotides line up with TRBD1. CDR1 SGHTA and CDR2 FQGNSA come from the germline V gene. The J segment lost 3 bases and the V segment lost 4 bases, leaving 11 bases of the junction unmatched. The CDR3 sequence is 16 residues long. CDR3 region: CASSSPTGRSDTEAFF. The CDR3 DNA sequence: TGTGCCAGCAGCTCCCCGACAGGGCGGTCGGACACTGAAGCTTTCTTT.

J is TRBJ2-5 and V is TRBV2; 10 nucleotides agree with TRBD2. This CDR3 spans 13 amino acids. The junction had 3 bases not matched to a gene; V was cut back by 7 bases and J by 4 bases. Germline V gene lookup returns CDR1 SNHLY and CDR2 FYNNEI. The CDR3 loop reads CASTASGGETQYF. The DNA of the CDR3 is TGTGCCAGCACGGCTAGCGGGGGAGAGACCCAGTACTTC.

CDR3 protein: CASSALQGNQPQHF. The CDR3 DNA follows: TGTGCCAGTAGTGCCCTACAGGGGAATCAGCCCCAGCATTTT. This chain links TRBV19 with TRBJ1-5; 7 bases fit TRBD1. V was pared by 5 bases and J by 4 bases, with 5 bases of the junction left unmatched. The CDR3 covers 14 residues. Per germline, CDR1 LNHDA and CDR2 SQIVND (reference sequence). Based on the CDR3 plus reference TRBV19 and TRBJ1-5, the full variable domain is DGGITQSPKYLFRKEGQNVTLSCEQNLNHDAMYWYRQDPGQGLRLIYYSQIVNDFQKGDIAEGYSVSREKKESFPLTVTSAQKNPTAFYLCASSALQGNQPQHFGDGTRLSIL.

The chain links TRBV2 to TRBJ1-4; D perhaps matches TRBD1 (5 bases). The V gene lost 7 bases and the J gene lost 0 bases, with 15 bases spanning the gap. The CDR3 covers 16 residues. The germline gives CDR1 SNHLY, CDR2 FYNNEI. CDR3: CASTQETGATNEKLFF. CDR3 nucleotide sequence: TGTGCCAGCACCCAAGAAACGGGGGCAACTAATGAAAAACTGTTTTTT.

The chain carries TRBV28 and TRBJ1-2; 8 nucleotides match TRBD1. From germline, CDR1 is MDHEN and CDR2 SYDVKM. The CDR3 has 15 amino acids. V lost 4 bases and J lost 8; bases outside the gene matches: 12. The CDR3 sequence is CASSSLQTGDRGYTF. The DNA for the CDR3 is TGTGCCAGCAGTTCTCTTCAGACAGGGGATCGCGGCTACACCTTC.

For the CDR3, the DNA is TGTGCCAGCAGCCTTCCCCGACCGGGACAGGGGAAAGAAAAACTGTTTTTT. This gives the protein CASSLPRPGQGKEKLFF. The genes are TRBV9 and TRBJ1-4, with 10 bases matching TRBD1. Germline assignment: CDR1 SGDLS and CDR2 YYNGEE. The CDR3 runs to 17 residues. V trimming: 4 bases; J trimming: 8 bases; junction bases outside the gene matches: 14.

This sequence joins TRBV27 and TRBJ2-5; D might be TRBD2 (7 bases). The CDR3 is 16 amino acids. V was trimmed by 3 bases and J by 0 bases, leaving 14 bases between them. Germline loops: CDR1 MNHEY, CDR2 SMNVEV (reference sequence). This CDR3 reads CASSFKGGAYQETQYF. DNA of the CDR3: TGTGCCAGCAGTTTCAAAGGGGGGGCCTACCAAGAGACCCAGTACTTC.

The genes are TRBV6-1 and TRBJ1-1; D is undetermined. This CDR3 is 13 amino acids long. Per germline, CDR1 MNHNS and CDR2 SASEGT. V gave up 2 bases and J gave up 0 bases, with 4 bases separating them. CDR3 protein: CASSEHVNTEAFF. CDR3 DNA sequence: TGTGCCAGCAGTGAACACGTGAACACTGAAGCTTTCTTT.

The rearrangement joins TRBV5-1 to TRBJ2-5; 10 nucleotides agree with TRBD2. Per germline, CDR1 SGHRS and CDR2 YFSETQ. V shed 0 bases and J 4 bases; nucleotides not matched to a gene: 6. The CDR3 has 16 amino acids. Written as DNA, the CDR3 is TGCGCCAGCAGCTTGGAAGCGGGGGGGCTAGGAGAGACCCAGTACTTC. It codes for CASSLEAGGLGETQYF.

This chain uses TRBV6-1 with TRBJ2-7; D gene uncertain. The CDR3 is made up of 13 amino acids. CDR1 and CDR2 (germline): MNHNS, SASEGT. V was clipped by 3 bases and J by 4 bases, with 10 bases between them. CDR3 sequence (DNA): TGTGCCAGCAGTGAGTCTGCAGGTTACGAGCAGTACTTC. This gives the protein CASSESAGYEQYF.